Following are 9 T cell receptor beta chains from one sample sequenced in a study of blood T cell repertoires in COVID-19. Assay: immunoSEQ multiplex PCR; the TCRdb copy retains only in-frame clones and omits some. This table holds about 200,000 clones, roughly 90% found once. Sequences were obtained from peripheral blood. The source of these receptors is a man aged 60 to 69 who had recovered from COVID-19.

The V and J genes are TRBV29-1 and TRBJ1-4; possibly TRBD1 for D (5 bases). The CDR3 has 12 amino acids. CDR1 is SQVTM and CDR2 is ANQGSEA in the germline V gene. V lost 7 bases to trimming and J lost 7 bases, with 13 bases between them. DNA for the CDR3: TGCAGCGCCCGGGACTGGGTTGAAAAACTGTTTTTT. Its translation: CSARDWVEKLFF.

V is TRBV6-5 and J is TRBJ2-2, with a weak D call TRBD2 (5 bases). Trimming took off 6 bases at V and 3 bases at J, with 11 bases between the two ends. Germline V CDR1 and CDR2: MNHEY, SVGAGI. The CDR3 loop spans 14 amino acids. CDR3 DNA: TGTGCCAGCAGGACCCGCGGGTACACCGGGGAGCTGTTTTTT. Translation gives CASRTRGYTGELFF.

The chain couples TRBV7-9 to TRBJ2-7; D call uncertain. Germline assignment: CDR1 SEHNR and CDR2 FQNEAQ (reference sequence). The CDR3 sequence is 16 residues long. Trimming left V 3 bases short and J 0 bases short, with 15 bases between. In DNA, the CDR3 is TGTGCCAGCAGCTTCCTAGGTACAAAGACCTCCTACGAGCAGTACTTC. It codes for CASSFLGTKTSYEQYF.

V usage is TRBV7-2 and J usage is TRBJ2-7; maybe TRBD2 (6 bases). This CDR3 contains 16 residues. CDR1 SGHTA and CDR2 FQGNSA come from the germline V gene. Trimming removed 5 bases from V and 3 bases from J, with 20 bases in between. The DNA for the CDR3 is TGTGCCAGCAGCCCCCAGGCTAGCGTGGGTAACTACGAGCAGTACTTC. This gives the protein CASSPQASVGNYEQYF.

The count of this clone is one. This chain uses TRBV11-3 with TRBJ2-2; perhaps TRBD2 as D (7 bases). Per germline, CDR1 SGHNT and CDR2 YENEEA. This CDR3 is 16 amino acids long. Trimming pared 5 bases from V and 4 bases from J, leaving 17 bases between. The CDR3 DNA sequence: TGTGCCAGCAGCCGCGGCGGGGGCGGCGGCACCGGGGAGCTGTTTTTT. Protein sequence: CASSRGGGGGTGELFF. Using reference TRBV11-3 and TRBJ2-2 for the parts outside the CDR3, the full variable domain is EAGVVQSPRYKIIEKKQPVAFWCNPISGHNTLYWYLQNLGQGPELLIRYENEEAVDDSQLPKDRFSAERLKGVDSTLKIQPAELGDSAVYLCASSRGGGGGTGELFFGEGSRLTVL.

The chain joins TRBV9 to TRBJ2-7; TRBD1 agrees at 7 bases. V was pared by 5 bases and J by 2 bases, with 7 bases of the junction left unmatched. Looked up from germline, CDR1 is SGDLS and CDR2 is YYNGEE. This CDR3 has 14 residues. CDR3 coding DNA: TGTGCCAGCAGTCCGGGGACAGCCCCCTACGAGCAGTACTTC. Translating it yields CASSPGTAPYEQYF.

V gene TRBV5-4 combines with J gene TRBJ2-7; D not certain. Germline CDR1 reads SGHNT; CDR2 reads YYREEE (reference sequence). This CDR3 is built from 16 residues. V shed 4 bases and J shed 6 bases, with 23 bases lying between them. CDR3 DNA: TGTGCCAGCAGCCCCGCCCCACCCCTTAGTCTCGCCGAGCAGTACTTC. Amino acid sequence: CASSPAPPLSLAEQYF.

This chain connects TRBV18 to TRBJ2-7, with D hard to call. V lost 3 bases and J 6 bases, leaving 12 bases between the germline ends. This CDR3 region has 13 residues. Germline CDR1 is KGHSH and CDR2 is LQKENI. CDR3 in amino acids: CASSPSLSTEQYF. The CDR3 region has the DNA TGTGCCAGCTCACCCTCATTATCTACCGAGCAGTACTTC.

The rearrangement links TRBV7-2 to TRBJ1-2; no reliable D call. Germline CDR1 is SGHTA and CDR2 is FQGNSA. Trimming left V 1 base short and J 0 bases short, with 12 bases between. The CDR3 length is 16 residues. CDR3: CASSLVGRRTNYGYTF. The CDR3 DNA reads TGTGCCAGCAGCTTAGTGGGCAGGAGGACTAACTATGGCTACACCTTC.